The rows below give T cell receptor beta chains drawn from one sample of a study of molecular identifiers for immune sequencing clone quantification. One entry per CDR3 protein, called by TCRdb with MiXCR from the PCR reads. This sample has 490,000 or so distinct CDR3 sequences; around a fifth occur once, and the top ten carry about 0.8%. The sequenced sample was naive CD8+ T cells from blood, with Jurkat cell RNA spiked in. All receptors come from a human donor in good health. Some libraries in this study had Jurkat cell RNA spiked in. The CDR3 runs from the conserved cysteine through the conserved F or W. A D gene is named only where the DNA matches it firmly. Rows give clone size only sometimes, using once, few, many, or a class for an expanded clone.

abundance: NA; d_gene: TRBD1; v_gene: TRBV19; j_gene: TRBJ2-7; CDR3nt: TGTGCCAGTAGTATAGGGACAGGGGTCGGCGAGCAGTACTTC; CDR3aa: CASSIGTGVGEQYF
abundance: few; d_gene: NA; v_gene: TRBV7-8; j_gene: TRBJ2-3; CDR3nt: TGTGCCAGCAGCTTAGATTCTTTGGGCAATTACTACACAGATACGCAGTATTTT; CDR3aa: CASSLDSLGNYYTDTQYF
abundance: NA; d_gene: TRBD1; v_gene: TRBV6-2/TRBV6-3; j_gene: TRBJ2-1; CDR3nt: TGTGCCAGCAGTTACGATACCAGGGGGCCCGAAGGGTACAATGAGCAGTTCTTC; CDR3aa: CASSYDTRGPEGYNEQFF
abundance: NA; d_gene: TRBD1; v_gene: TRBV6-5; j_gene: TRBJ2-3; CDR3nt: TGTGCCGGCAGTTACTCCGGGACAGAGCAGTATTTT; CDR3aa: CAGSYSGTEQYF
abundance: NA; d_gene: TRBD1; v_gene: TRBV10-3; j_gene: TRBJ1-2; CDR3nt: TGTGCCATCAGAGAGGTGGGACAGGGGTTTAGCTACACCTTC; CDR3aa: CAIREVGQGFSYTF
abundance: few; d_gene: NA; v_gene: TRBV20-1; j_gene: TRBJ2-3; CDR3nt: TGCAGTGCTAGAGATATCGTAGGCCCCACAGATACGCAGTATTTT; CDR3aa: CSARDIVGPTDTQYF
abundance: NA; d_gene: TRBD2; v_gene: TRBV7-9; j_gene: TRBJ2-1; CDR3nt: TGTGCCAGCAGCCTCCCCTGGGCGGGAGACTACAATGAGCAGTTCTTC; CDR3aa: CASSLPWAGDYNEQFF
abundance: NA; d_gene: TRBD2; v_gene: TRBV19; j_gene: TRBJ2-3; CDR3nt: TGTGCCAGTAGTTCCACTAGCGGGGGGACCTCTAGCACAGATACGCAGTATTTT; CDR3aa: CASSSTSGGTSSTDTQYF
abundance: few; d_gene: TRBD1; v_gene: TRBV20-1; j_gene: TRBJ2-2; CDR3nt: TGCAGTGCGAGAGTAACCGGGACAGGGTACACCGGGGAGCTGTTTTTT; CDR3aa: CSARVTGTGYTGELFF
abundance: few; d_gene: NA; v_gene: TRBV12-3/TRBV12-4; j_gene: TRBJ2-3; CDR3nt: TGTGCCAGCAGTTTCCGGGACGGCACAGATACGCAGTATTTT; CDR3aa: CASSFRDGTDTQYF
abundance: NA; d_gene: TRBD1; v_gene: TRBV27; j_gene: TRBJ2-3; CDR3nt: TGTGCCAGCAATCACAGGGGGCTCTCAGATACGCAGTATTTT; CDR3aa: CASNHRGLSDTQYF
abundance: NA; d_gene: NA; v_gene: TRBV12-3/TRBV12-4; j_gene: TRBJ2-3; CDR3nt: TGTGCCAGCAGTACCGGGGGGCCTAGCACAGATACGCAGTATTTT; CDR3aa: CASSTGGPSTDTQYF
abundance: NA; d_gene: NA; v_gene: TRBV5-6; j_gene: TRBJ2-1; CDR3nt: TGTGCCAGCAGCTCCCGACAGGTCCGCGGGCATGAGCAGTTCTTC; CDR3aa: CASSSRQVRGHEQFF
abundance: NA; d_gene: NA; v_gene: TRBV4-1; j_gene: TRBJ1-2; CDR3nt: TGCGCCAGCAGCCCCCTACCCGGGTCGTCTAACTATGGCTACACCTTC; CDR3aa: CASSPLPGSSNYGYTF
abundance: NA; d_gene: TRBD1; v_gene: TRBV6-2/TRBV6-3; j_gene: TRBJ2-7; CDR3nt: TGTGCCAGCAGATCATCCCGGACAGGACAACCCGAGCAGTACTTC; CDR3aa: CASRSSRTGQPEQYF
abundance: many; d_gene: NA; v_gene: TRBV5-6; j_gene: TRBJ1-6; CDR3nt: TGTGCCAGCAGCTATGGAAAGGCGACCCTCCACTTT; CDR3aa: CASSYGKATLHF
abundance: NA; d_gene: NA; v_gene: TRBV5-1; j_gene: TRBJ1-1; CDR3nt: TGCGCCAGCAGCGCCGAACAGGAAAGAGAAGCTTTCTTT; CDR3aa: CASSAEQEREAFF
abundance: NA; d_gene: TRBD1; v_gene: TRBV19; j_gene: TRBJ1-5; CDR3nt: TGTGCCAGTAGGCCTACGGGACAGGGACATCAGCCCCAGCATTTT; CDR3aa: CASRPTGQGHQPQHF
abundance: many; d_gene: TRBD2; v_gene: TRBV20-1; j_gene: TRBJ2-6; CDR3nt: TGCAGTGCTCGGACTAGCGGGAGGGCCCCTTGGGCCAACGTCCTGACTTTC; CDR3aa: CSARTSGRAPWANVLTF
abundance: many; d_gene: NA; v_gene: TRBV7-2; j_gene: TRBJ2-1; CDR3nt: TGTGCCAGCAGCAACCTCCCACGTCTGGGGGCAGATGAGCAGTTCTTC; CDR3aa: CASSNLPRLGADEQFF
abundance: NA; d_gene: NA; v_gene: TRBV6-5; j_gene: TRBJ2-1; CDR3nt: TGTGCCAGCAGTTACTCGGGAGGGGGCCTCTACAATGAGCAGTTCTTC; CDR3aa: CASSYSGGGLYNEQFF
abundance: many; d_gene: TRBD2; v_gene: TRBV27; j_gene: TRBJ2-7; CDR3nt: TGTGCCAGCCTTGGGCGCGGGGGGACGAACGAGCAGTACTTC; CDR3aa: CASLGRGGTNEQYF
abundance: few; d_gene: TRBD2; v_gene: TRBV29-1; j_gene: TRBJ2-7; CDR3nt: TGCAGCGTCGCAGGGACTAGCGGAACCTACGAGCAGTACTTC; CDR3aa: CSVAGTSGTYEQYF
abundance: few; d_gene: TRBD1; v_gene: TRBV27; j_gene: TRBJ1-6; CDR3nt: TGTGCCAGCAGTTCCCAGGGGGCGCAAGGAAATTCACCCCTCCACTTT; CDR3aa: CASSSQGAQGNSPLHF